The 11 T cell receptor beta chains given below trace back to one sample, sequenced in a study of CD8+ T cells in alopecia areata. cDNA reverse transcribed from extracted RNA served as the sequencing template. Clones were read by immunoSEQ multiplex PCR, and TCRdb kept only the in-frame ones, dropping some. The table has some 51,000 clones, 90% to 97% seen once. Here the sequenced sample was CD8+ T cells sorted from blood, taken at week 0. These receptors all stem from a human donor with alopecia areata.

This CDR3 reads CASSQDMWSGGTYEQYF. CDR3 nucleotide sequence: TGCGCCAGCAGCCAAGATATGTGGAGCGGGGGAACCTACGAGCAGTACTTC. The V call is TRBV4-3, the J call TRBJ2-7, with 8 positions matching TRBD2. The CDR3 is made up of 17 amino acids. The V gene end was trimmed by 0 bases and the J gene end by 2 bases; junction bases not matched to a gene: 9. From germline, CDR1 is LGHNA and CDR2 YSLEER.

The chain has TRBV6-4 and TRBJ1-6; D remains unclear. CDR3 length: 12 amino acids. Looked up from germline, CDR1 is MRHNA and CDR2 is SNTAGT. V was clipped by 8 bases and J by 6 bases, with 8 bases between them. Here the CDR3 reads CASRSGNSPLHF. CDR3 bases: TGTGCCAGCCGTAGCGGTAATTCACCCCTCCACTTT.

The chain joins TRBV7-2 to TRBJ1-5; 7 bases map to TRBD1. Germline values: CDR1 SGHTA, CDR2 FQGNSA. The CDR3 loop spans 15 amino acids. V shed 5 bases, J shed 0 bases, and the junction held 4 bases outside the gene matches. The CDR3 is CASSAGGGSNQPQHF. In DNA form, the CDR3 reads TGTGCCAGCAGCGCAGGGGGAGGTAGCAATCAGCCCCAGCATTTT. Using reference TRBV7-2 and TRBJ1-5 for the parts outside the CDR3, the full variable domain is GAGVSQSPSNKVTEKGKDVELRCDPISGHTALYWYRQSLGQGLEFLIYFQGNSAPDKSGLPSDRFSAERTGGSVSTLTIQRTQQEDSAVYLCASSAGGGSNQPQHFGDGTRLSIL.

The chain has TRBV4-1 and TRBJ2-7; 7 bases are a match to TRBD1. The CDR3 consists of 15 residues. The V and J ends lost 0 bases and 5 bases, in that order; junction bases with no gene match: 7. Germline-derived CDR1 and CDR2 are MGHRA and YSYEKL. For the CDR3, the DNA is TGCGCCAGCAGCCAAGAGGAGACAGGGACCCACGAGCAGTACTTC. Protein product: CASSQEETGTHEQYF.

This chain connects TRBV5-1 to TRBJ2-7; the D is unclear. This CDR3 is 12 amino acids long. Germline values: CDR1 SGHRS, CDR2 YFSETQ. V lost 0 bases, J lost 7 bases, and 8 bases lay in between. The CDR3 bases are TGCGCCAGCAGCTTGGTAGCCGGGGAGCAGTACTTC. Translation: CASSLVAGEQYF.

The rearrangement joins TRBV7-8 to TRBJ1-6, with no clear D. V was cut by 5 bases and J by 1 base, with 9 bases left in between. This CDR3 contains 15 residues. Germline lookup yields CDR1 SGHVS and CDR2 FQNEAQ. The CDR3 loop is CASSQGSSYNSPLHF. Here the CDR3 DNA reads TGTGCCAGCAGCCAAGGGTCGTCCTATAATTCACCCCTCCACTTT.

The gene calls are TRBV4-3 and TRBJ1-4, with a weak D call TRBD1 (5 bases). The CDR3 has 15 amino acids. Germline V gene data show CDR1 as LGHNA and CDR2 as YSLEER. V was trimmed by 3 bases and J by 8 bases, leaving 16 bases between them. The CDR3 protein is CASSQRGRSDEKLFF. The CDR3 bases are TGCGCCAGCAGCCAGCGGGGACGGTCAGACGAAAAACTGTTTTTT.

The V gene is TRBV29-1, the J gene TRBJ2-7, with D perhaps TRBD1 (5 bases). Trimming left V 6 bases short and J 4 bases short, with 16 bases between. The CDR3 spans 13 residues. From germline, CDR1 is SQVTM and CDR2 ANQGSEA. In DNA form, the CDR3 reads TGCAGCGTATCCGACAGAGAGGCGTACGAGCAGTACTTC. Translated, it gives CSVSDREAYEQYF.

In its sample, this clone was seen once. V and J are TRBV21-1 and TRBJ2-7. TRBV21-1 is annotated as a pseudogene. CDR3 length: 13 residues. The CDR3 protein is CASSTIGFDEQYF. The CDR3 coding sequence is TGTGCCAGCAGCACAATCGGATTTGACGAGCAGTACTTC.

The rearrangement uses TRBV29-1 and TRBJ2-1; TRBD2 agrees at 10 bases. The length of the CDR3 is 14 residues. Germline-derived CDR1 and CDR2 are SQVTM and ANQGSEA. V was clipped by 3 bases and J by 3 bases; unmatched bases: 2. The CDR3 is CSVDTSGVYNEQFF. The CDR3 coding sequence is TGCAGCGTTGACACTAGCGGGGTCTACAATGAGCAGTTCTTC.

This chain links TRBV15 with TRBJ1-4, with D perhaps TRBD1 (6 bases). The V gene's germline CDR1 is LNHNV and CDR2 YYDKDF (reference sequence). The CDR3 loop spans 19 amino acids. V lost 0 bases and J 0 bases, leaving 17 bases between the germline ends. CDR3 protein: CATSRDMEEGGATNEKLFF. CDR3 coding DNA: TGTGCCACCAGCAGAGATATGGAGGAAGGGGGTGCAACTAATGAAAAACTGTTTTTT.